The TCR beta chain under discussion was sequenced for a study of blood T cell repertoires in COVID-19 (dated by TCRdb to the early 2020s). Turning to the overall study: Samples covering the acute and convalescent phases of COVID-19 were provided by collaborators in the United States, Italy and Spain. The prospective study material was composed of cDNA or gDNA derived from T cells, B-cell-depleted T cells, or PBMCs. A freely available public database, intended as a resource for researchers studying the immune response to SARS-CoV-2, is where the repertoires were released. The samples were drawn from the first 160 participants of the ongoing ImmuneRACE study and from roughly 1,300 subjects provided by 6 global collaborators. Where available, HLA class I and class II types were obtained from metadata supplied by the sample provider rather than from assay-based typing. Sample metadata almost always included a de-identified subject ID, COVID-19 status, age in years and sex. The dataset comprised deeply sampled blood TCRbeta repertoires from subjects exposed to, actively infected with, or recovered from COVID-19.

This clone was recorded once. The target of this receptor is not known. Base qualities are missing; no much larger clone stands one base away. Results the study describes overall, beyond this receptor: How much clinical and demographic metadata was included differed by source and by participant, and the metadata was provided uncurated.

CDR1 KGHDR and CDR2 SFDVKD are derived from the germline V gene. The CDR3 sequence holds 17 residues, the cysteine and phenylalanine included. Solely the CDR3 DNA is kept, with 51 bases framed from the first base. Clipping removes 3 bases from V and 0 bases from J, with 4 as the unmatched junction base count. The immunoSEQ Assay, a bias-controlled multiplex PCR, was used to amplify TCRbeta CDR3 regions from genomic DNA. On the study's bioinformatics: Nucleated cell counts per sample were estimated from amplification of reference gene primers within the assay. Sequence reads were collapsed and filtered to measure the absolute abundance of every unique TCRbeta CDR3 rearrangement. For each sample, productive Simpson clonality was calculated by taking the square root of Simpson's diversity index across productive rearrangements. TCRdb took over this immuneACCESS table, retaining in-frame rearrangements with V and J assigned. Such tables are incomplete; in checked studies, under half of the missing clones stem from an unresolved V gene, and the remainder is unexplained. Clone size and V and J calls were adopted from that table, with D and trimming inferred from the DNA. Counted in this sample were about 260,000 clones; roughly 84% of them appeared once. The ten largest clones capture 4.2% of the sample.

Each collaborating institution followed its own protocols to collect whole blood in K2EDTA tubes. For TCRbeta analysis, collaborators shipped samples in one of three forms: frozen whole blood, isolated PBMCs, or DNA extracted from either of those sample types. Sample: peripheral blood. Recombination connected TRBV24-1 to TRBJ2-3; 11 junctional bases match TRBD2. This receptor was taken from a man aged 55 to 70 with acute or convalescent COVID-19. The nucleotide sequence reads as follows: TGTGCCACCAGTGATCCGACTAGCGGGGCAAGCACAGATACGCAGTATTTT. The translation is CATSDPTSGASTDTQYF.